The clone carrying this T cell receptor (beta chain) was picked up a small number of times. V lost 1 base and J lost 5, with 15 bases in between. CDR3 length: 16 amino acids. Germline V gene sequence: CDR1 LGHDT, CDR2 YNNKEL (reference sequence). These data are taken from a study of blood T cell repertoires in COVID-19. Overall study: Italy, Spain and the United States were the sources of the convalescent and acute COVID-19 samples. PBMCs, B-cell-depleted T cells, or T cells were the source of the cDNA or gDNA that made up the material.

Method: immunoSEQ multiplex PCR; TCRdb's copy keeps in-frame clones and lacks some. This sample has about 200,000 clones, with approximately 87% found just once. The clonotype originates from a woman between 45 and 65 years old with acute or convalescent COVID-19. Sample: peripheral blood. The chain employs TRBV3-1 (or the pseudogene TRBV3-2) and TRBJ2-1; weak D call: TRBD2 (7 bases). The CDR3 sequence is CASSQVWGGRNNEQFF. The CDR3, as DNA: TGTGCCAGCAGCCAAGTTTGGGGGGGGCGAAACAATGAGCAGTTCTTC.